A selection of T cell receptor beta chains follows, all from one sample in a study of blood T cell repertoires in COVID-19. Produced via immunoSEQ multiplex PCR; TCRdb's table is partial and in-frame only. The sample records roughly 110,000 clones, about 90% being singletons. The sequenced sample consisted of peripheral blood. The receptors derive from a woman in her forties or fifties with acute or convalescent COVID-19. CDR3s include the opening cysteine and the closing phenylalanine or tryptophan. A D gene is named only where the DNA matches it firmly. Clone size is not always given. Where it is, it says once, few, many or a class for expanded clones.

CDR3 length: 15
D gene: -
V gene: TRBV14
J gene: TRBJ2-2
clone size: -
CDR3 DNA: TGTGCCAGCAGCCTGCGGTTGATCGGGTCCGGGGAGCTGTTTTTT
CDR3 protein: CASSLRLIGSGELFF

CDR3 length: 14
D gene: TRBD1
V gene: TRBV27
J gene: TRBJ1-2
clone size: once
CDR3 DNA: TGTGCCAGCAGTCACCAGGGGGCCCGCTATGGCTACACCTTC
CDR3 protein: CASSHQGARYGYTF

CDR3 length: 15
D gene: -
V gene: TRBV9
J gene: TRBJ2-7
clone size: -
CDR3 DNA: TGTGCCAGCAGCGTAGAGGCGGGCTCGACCTACGAGCAGTACTTC
CDR3 protein: CASSVEAGSTYEQYF

CDR3 length: 12
D gene: -
V gene: TRBV5-1
J gene: TRBJ2-7
clone size: once
CDR3 DNA: TGCGCCAGCAGCTTGGATAGCGACGAGCAGTACTTC
CDR3 protein: CASSLDSDEQYF

CDR3 length: 15
D gene: -
V gene: TRBV19
J gene: TRBJ1-5
clone size: -
CDR3 DNA: TGTGCCAGTAGTTGGTCCGGAGATAGCAATCAGCCCCAGCATTTT
CDR3 protein: CASSWSGDSNQPQHF

CDR3 length: 12
D gene: -
V gene: TRBV27
J gene: TRBJ2-7
clone size: -
CDR3 DNA: TGTGCCAGCACCTCAAAAACGGGTGAGCAGTACTTC
CDR3 protein: CASTSKTGEQYF

CDR3 length: 16
D gene: TRBD2
V gene: TRBV7-2
J gene: TRBJ2-5
clone size: -
CDR3 DNA: TGTGCCAGCAGCTTAGCAGCCTCGGGAGGGCAAGAGACCCAGTACTTC
CDR3 protein: CASSLAASGGQETQYF

CDR3 length: 17
D gene: -
V gene: TRBV7-8
J gene: TRBJ1-5
clone size: -
CDR3 DNA: TGTGCCACTTCTGACCGGCCTAGAAACTATAGCAATCAGCCCCAGCATTTT
CDR3 protein: CATSDRPRNYSNQPQHF

CDR3 length: 15
D gene: -
V gene: TRBV3-1/TRBV3-2
J gene: TRBJ2-5
clone size: -
CDR3 DNA: TGTGCCAGCAGCCATTCGCAGCTGGGCAAAGAGACCCAGTACTTC
CDR3 protein: CASSHSQLGKETQYF

CDR3 length: 12
D gene: -
V gene: TRBV6-1
J gene: TRBJ1-1
clone size: once
CDR3 DNA: TGTGCCAGCAGTGAATATGTCGTTGAAGCTTTCTTT
CDR3 protein: CASSEYVVEAFF

CDR3 length: 16
D gene: TRBD1
V gene: TRBV11-2
J gene: TRBJ2-7
clone size: -
CDR3 DNA: TGTGCCAGCAGCTTCAGATCGGACAGGGAATCCTACGAGCAGTACTTC
CDR3 protein: CASSFRSDRESYEQYF

CDR3 length: 14
D gene: TRBD1
V gene: TRBV19
J gene: TRBJ1-2
clone size: -
CDR3 DNA: TGTGCCAGTAGTTTTGGACAGGGGGCCGATGGCTACACCTTC
CDR3 protein: CASSFGQGADGYTF

CDR3 length: 15
D gene: -
V gene: TRBV30
J gene: TRBJ1-6
clone size: -
CDR3 DNA: TGTGCCTGGAGTAAAGGAGGGCGCGGGAATTCACCCCTCCACTTT
CDR3 protein: CAWSKGGRGNSPLHF

CDR3 length: 15
D gene: -
V gene: TRBV6-1
J gene: TRBJ2-7
clone size: -
CDR3 DNA: TGTGCCAGCAGTGAAGATGCAGGGGCATGGTACGAGCAGTACTTC
CDR3 protein: CASSEDAGAWYEQYF

CDR3 length: 14
D gene: -
V gene: TRBV2
J gene: TRBJ2-1
clone size: -
CDR3 DNA: TGTGCCAGCAAGCAGAGGAGCTCCTACAATGAGCAGTTCTTC
CDR3 protein: CASKQRSSYNEQFF

CDR3 length: 15
D gene: -
V gene: TRBV7-2
J gene: TRBJ2-3
clone size: -
CDR3 DNA: TGTGCCAGCAGCTTGACTCTTTGGGGCACAGATACGCAGTATTTT
CDR3 protein: CASSLTLWGTDTQYF

CDR3 length: 13
D gene: -
V gene: TRBV7-3
J gene: TRBJ2-1
clone size: once
CDR3 DNA: TGTGCCAGCAGCTTATCAGGGAACAATGAGCAGTTCTTC
CDR3 protein: CASSLSGNNEQFF

CDR3 length: 15
D gene: TRBD1
V gene: TRBV5-6
J gene: TRBJ1-6
clone size: -
CDR3 DNA: TGTGCCAGCAGCCGGGGACAGGGGGATAATTCACCCCTCCACTTT
CDR3 protein: CASSRGQGDNSPLHF

CDR3 length: 13
D gene: -
V gene: TRBV20-1
J gene: TRBJ1-6
clone size: -
CDR3 DNA: TGCAGTGCTAGTTGGGGCCCCTCAGGACCCCTCCACTTT
CDR3 protein: CSASWGPSGPLHF

CDR3 length: 13
D gene: -
V gene: TRBV2
J gene: TRBJ1-6
clone size: -
CDR3 DNA: TGTGCCAGCAGTGGGCAGTTTAATTCACCCCTCCACTTT
CDR3 protein: CASSGQFNSPLHF

CDR3 length: 13
D gene: TRBD1
V gene: TRBV5-4
J gene: TRBJ1-4
clone size: -
CDR3 DNA: TGTGCCAGCAGCAGGGGGACAGACGAAAAACTGTTTTTT
CDR3 protein: CASSRGTDEKLFF

CDR3 length: 13
D gene: -
V gene: TRBV19
J gene: TRBJ2-2
clone size: -
CDR3 DNA: TGTGCCAGTAGTCGGCTGAGAACAGGGTGGTTGTTTTTT
CDR3 protein: CASSRLRTGWLFF

CDR3 length: 16
D gene: TRBD1
V gene: TRBV19
J gene: TRBJ1-5
clone size: -
CDR3 DNA: TGTGCCAGTAGTACTAGGGACAGCTATAGCAATCAGCCCCAGCATTTT
CDR3 protein: CASSTRDSYSNQPQHF

CDR3 length: 15
D gene: -
V gene: TRBV3-1/TRBV3-2
J gene: TRBJ1-1
clone size: -
CDR3 DNA: TGTGCCAGCAAGTCGGTGGGGGCCCCGAACACTGAAGCTTTCTTT
CDR3 protein: CASKSVGAPNTEAFF

CDR3 length: 15
D gene: TRBD1
V gene: TRBV7-3
J gene: TRBJ2-3
clone size: once
CDR3 DNA: TGTGCCAGCAGCTTAACTACAGGGGGCCTTGATACGCAGTATTTT
CDR3 protein: CASSLTTGGLDTQYF